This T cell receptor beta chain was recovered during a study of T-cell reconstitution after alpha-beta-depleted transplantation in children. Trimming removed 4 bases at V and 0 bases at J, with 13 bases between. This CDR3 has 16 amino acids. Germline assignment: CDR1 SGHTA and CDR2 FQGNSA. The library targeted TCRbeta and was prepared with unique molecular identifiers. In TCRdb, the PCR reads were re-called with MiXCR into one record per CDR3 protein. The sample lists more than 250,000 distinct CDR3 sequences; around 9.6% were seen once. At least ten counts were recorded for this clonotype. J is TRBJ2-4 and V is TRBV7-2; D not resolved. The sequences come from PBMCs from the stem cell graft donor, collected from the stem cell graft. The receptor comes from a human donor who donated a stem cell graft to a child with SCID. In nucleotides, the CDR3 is TGTGCCAGCAGCTCGGTCAATGCCCTAGCCAAAAACATTCAGTACTTC. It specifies CASSSVNALAKNIQYF.